The next 12 T cell receptor beta chains were all read from a single sample in a study of CXCR3-negative and CXCR3-positive naive CD8 T cells. These receptors' targets are unknown. Study-wide results and limits: When CXCR3-positive naive cells were set against CXCR3-negative naive cells, the former had more hydrophobic TRB CDR3s.

5' RACE with UMI labels generated the TRB cDNA libraries. Following a re-call of the 5' RACE reads, TCRdb has one entry per CDR3 protein and lacks DNA. In total, the table holds about 98,000 distinct CDR3 sequences. Input material: naive CXCR3+ CD8+ T cells from blood. Regarding subset: CD45RO-CCR7+CD27+CD95- naive CD8+ T cells expressing CXCR3 (TNR3+). These receptors all stem from a human donor in good health. Some clones in this sample may be carry-over from other donors' samples.

The chain joins TRBV11-1 to TRBJ1-2; TCRdb's assignment of TRBD1 cannot be checked, as there is no DNA. The CDR3 loop spans 13 amino acids. Germline-derived CDR1 and CDR2 are SGHAT and FQDESV (reference sequence). This CDR3 is CASSPGQGYGYTF.

The J gene is TRBJ2-7, the V gene TRBV6-2 or TRBV6-3; there is no DNA to check the TCRdb D call of TRBD1. This CDR3 region has 17 residues. From germline, CDR1 is MNHEY and CDR2 SVGEGT. CDR3 amino acids: CASGTSAGTQLVGEQYF.

This rearrangement joins TRBV20-1 to TRBJ1-1. CDR3 length: 12 residues. Germline CDR1 reads DFQATT; CDR2 reads SNEGSKA (reference sequence). The CDR3 sequence is CSLELGNTEAFF.

The chain is built from TRBV28 and TRBJ2-1; TCRdb selects TRBD1, and the lack of DNA leaves this call unchecked. Germline CDR1 is MDHEN and CDR2 is SYDVKM. The CDR3 loop spans 16 amino acids. CDR3 amino acids: CASRVQGAGPGDEQFF.

This sequence joins TRBV6-2 or TRBV6-3 and TRBJ2-1; the TCRdb call, TRBD1, lacks DNA for checking. Germline-derived CDR1 and CDR2 are MNHEY and SVGEGT. The CDR3 is 14 residues long. The CDR3 reads CASSYSGGSNEQFF.

The CDR3: CASSPGLGKGGDEQYF. V and J are TRBV5-1 and TRBJ2-7; there is no DNA to check the TCRdb D call of TRBD1. The V gene's germline CDR1 is SGHRS and CDR2 YFSETQ. The CDR3 sequence is 16 residues long.

This chain joins TRBV2 and TRBJ2-3; TCRdb reports TRBD2, a call that lacks DNA to check it against. The CDR3 has 15 residues. Looked up from germline, CDR1 is SNHLY and CDR2 is FYNNEI. The CDR3: CASSEASGEPDTQYF.

The chain recombines TRBV9 with TRBJ1-1; the TCRdb D gene call, TRBD1, has no DNA to confirm it. CDR1 and CDR2 from the germline V gene are SGDLS and YYNGEE. This CDR3 has 14 residues. The CDR3 sequence is CASSVEGAGDEAFF.

The V gene is TRBV6-2 or TRBV6-3, the J gene TRBJ1-1; TCRdb reports TRBD1, a call that lacks DNA to check it against. The CDR3 has 13 amino acids. CDR1 and CDR2 from the germline V gene are MNHEY and SVGEGT. CDR3 residues: CASSTGWRTEAFF.

The rearrangement joins TRBV4-3 to TRBJ2-1. Germline V gene lookup returns CDR1 LGHNA and CDR2 YSLEER. CDR3 length: 15 residues. The CDR3 here is CASSQELVRPNEQFF.

The chain joins TRBV19 to TRBJ2-7; TCRdb lists TRBD1, though no DNA is available to test this call. This CDR3 is built from 14 residues. Germline loops: CDR1 LNHDA, CDR2 SQIVND (reference sequence). CDR3 region: CASSISDTAYEQYF.

The chain joins TRBV28 to TRBJ2-7; TCRdb names TRBD1, which stays unverified in the absence of DNA. CDR3 size: 15 residues. Germline CDR1 and CDR2: MDHEN and SYDVKM. The CDR3 region is CASSLRDRATYEQHF.